The 15 T cell receptor beta chains below all came from one sample that was sequenced in a study of beta chain features in type 1 diabetes. Whole-study results and caveats: Type 1 diabetes patients had moderately but significantly shorter TCRB CDR3s in all four CD4+ subsets.

These receptors have no known antigen. Expressed TCRB transcripts were sequenced, since all the RNA that had been isolated was reverse transcribed. TCRdb's copy holds only in-frame clones and misses some; the assay was immunoSEQ multiplex PCR. Of about 360,000 clones in the sample, roughly 12% are singletons; the top ten hold about 0.01%. The specimen was naive CD4+ T cells from blood. These receptors originate from a woman between 18 and 29 years old with type 1 diabetes.

On this clone itself: Other DNA sequences from this sample encode an identical CDR3 as well. The chain combines TRBV7-2 with TRBJ2-3; 13 bases are a match to TRBD2. CDR1 is SGHTA and CDR2 is FQGNSA in the germline V gene. V lost 4 bases, J lost 1 base, and 2 bases stayed unmatched. The CDR3 sequence is 16 residues long. Here the CDR3 DNA reads TGTGCCAGCAGCTCCGGACTAGCGGGAGGCACAGATACGCAGTATTTT. This translates into CASSSGLAGGTDTQYF.

This clone appeared a few times. The rearrangement links TRBV6-6 to TRBJ2-1, with TRBD2 identical over 8 bases. The CDR3 runs 13 residues. Germline trimming cut 8 bases from V and 10 bases from J; bases unmatched to any gene: 10. Germline V CDR1 and CDR2: MNHNY, SVGAGI (reference sequence). The CDR3 nucleotides are TGTGCCAGCGGCAATAGCGGGAAGAGAGAGCAGTTCTTC. This encodes CASGNSGKREQFF.

The chain has TRBV9 and TRBJ1-5; possible D gene TRBD1, 5 bases. Germline CDR1 SGDLS, CDR2 YYNGEE. Trimming pared 0 bases from V and 5 bases from J, leaving 15 bases between. The CDR3 has 16 amino acids. DNA for the CDR3: TGTGCCAGCAGCGTAGGGGTCGGCAGGGTCGATCAGCCCCAGCATTTT. This sequence encodes CASSVGVGRVDQPQHF.

This clone was counted only a few times. This rearrangement joins TRBV2 to TRBJ2-5, with 7 bases aligning to TRBD1. The V gene's germline CDR1 is SNHLY and CDR2 FYNNEI. There are 15 residues in the CDR3. After removal of 6 bases from V and 2 bases from J, the junction contained 9 bases not matched to a gene. The CDR3 DNA sequence: TGTGCCAGCAGCCAAGACAGGGTTATACAAGAGACCCAGTACTTC. Amino acids: CASSQDRVIQETQYF.

V usage is TRBV5-1 and J usage is TRBJ2-5; 11 positions match TRBD2. CDR1 and CDR2 (germline): SGHRS, YFSETQ. The CDR3 is 17 amino acids. V trimming: 5 bases; J trimming: 1 base; junction bases outside the gene matches: 10. CDR3 bases: TGCGCCAGCAGTCGTGGACCTAGCGGGGGGACCCAAGAGACCCAGTACTTC. Protein: CASSRGPSGGTQETQYF.

V and J are TRBV2 and TRBJ1-2, with 10 bases lining up with TRBD1. CDR3 length: 15 residues. Germline V CDR1 and CDR2: SNHLY, FYNNEI. After removal of 6 bases from V and 6 bases from J, the junction contained 10 bases not matched to a gene. The DNA of the CDR3 is TGTGCCAGCAGGGGACAGGGGCGAGAGGTTCATGGCTACACCTTC. Translated: CASRGQGREVHGYTF.

In this sample, this clone turned up a few times. DNA of the CDR3: TGTGCCAGCAGCCCAAGAGGCGGGGCGAACACTGAAGCTTTCTTT. Amino acid sequence: CASSPRGGANTEAFF. This sequence joins TRBV7-2 and TRBJ1-1; possibly TRBD1 for D (5 bases). Trimming pared 5 bases from V and 1 base from J, leaving 14 bases between. Germline V lookup: CDR1 SGHTA, CDR2 FQGNSA. This CDR3 comprises 15 residues.

The chain uses TRBV27 and TRBJ2-3; 8 bases line up with TRBD1. The CDR3 runs 13 residues. The germline CDR1 and CDR2 sequences are MNHEY and SMNVEV (reference sequence). The V gene end was trimmed by 7 bases and the J gene end by 14 bases; junction bases not matched to a gene: 14. The CDR3 bases are TGTGCCAGCAAACTTACGGGGACAGGATTCGGGTATTTT. Protein: CASKLTGTGFGYF.

The V and J genes are TRBV5-1 and TRBJ2-7; D not resolved. Trimming took 1 base from V and 0 from J, leaving 23 bases between them. Germline CDR1 SGHRS, CDR2 YFSETQ. This CDR3 region has 19 residues. In DNA form, the CDR3 reads TGCGCCAGCAGCTTGTTTGGCCCGACTCCTGAACTGGACTCCTACGAGCAGTACTTC. It is translated as CASSLFGPTPELDSYEQYF.

J is TRBJ2-5 and V is TRBV19, with unresolved D. CDR3 length: 14 residues. Germline CDR1 is LNHDA and CDR2 is SQIVND (reference sequence). The ends were cut back, 3 bases at V and 9 bases at J, with 17 bases in the middle. CDR3 protein: CASSIPARGAAQYF. Here the CDR3 DNA reads TGTGCCAGTAGTATCCCGGCTAGAGGAGCTGCCCAGTACTTC.

There are a few counts of this clone. J is TRBJ2-7 and V is TRBV7-2; TRBD2 is a possible D gene (6 bases). The V and J ends lost 5 bases and 0 bases respectively, with 14 bases between them. Per the germline V gene, CDR1 is SGHTA and CDR2 is FQGNSA. The CDR3 covers 15 residues. The CDR3 nucleotides are TGTGCCAGCAGCCCCGGTGGGAGGTACTCCTACGAGCAGTACTTC. Protein product: CASSPGGRYSYEQYF.

The chain joins TRBV7-2 to TRBJ2-2, with 10 bases identical to TRBD1. The CDR3 runs 15 residues. Trimming at V came to 5 bases and at J to 5 bases, leaving 5 bases not matched to a gene. Per the germline V gene, CDR1 is SGHTA and CDR2 is FQGNSA. The DNA of the CDR3 is TGTGCCAGCAGCCCGGGACAGGGGTCAACCGGGGAGCTGTTTTTT. As protein: CASSPGQGSTGELFF.

This chain joins TRBV30 and TRBJ2-1; 8 bases are a match to TRBD2. The CDR3 runs 15 residues. The germline gives CDR1 GTSNPN, CDR2 SVGIG (reference sequence). Trimming at V came to 2 bases and at J to 8 bases, leaving 11 bases not matched to a gene. The DNA for the CDR3 is TGTGCCTGGAGTAGAGGACTAGCAGCGTACTATGAGCAGTTCTTC. It translates to CAWSRGLAAYYEQFF.

This clone turned up a few times. The chain has TRBV7-9 and TRBJ2-1; 7 positions match TRBD1. Germline V gene lookup returns CDR1 SEHNR and CDR2 FQNEAQ (reference sequence). This CDR3 spans 12 amino acids. V was clipped by 6 bases and J by 6 bases; unmatched bases: 2. CDR3 nucleotide sequence: TGTGCCAGCAGTCGACAGGGCAATGAGCAGTTCTTC. It yields the protein CASSRQGNEQFF.

Concerning this clone: The sample has other DNA sequences that encode this CDR3 too. The chain is built from TRBV9 and TRBJ2-3; 9 positions match TRBD2. V lost 0 bases to trimming and J lost 2 bases; unmatched junction nucleotides: 4. Germline V gene data show CDR1 as SGDLS and CDR2 as YYNGEE. The CDR3 is 16 amino acids. CDR3 DNA: TGTGCCAGCAGCGTAGGGGCTAGCGGGGTCACAGATACGCAGTATTTT. This sequence encodes CASSVGASGVTDTQYF.